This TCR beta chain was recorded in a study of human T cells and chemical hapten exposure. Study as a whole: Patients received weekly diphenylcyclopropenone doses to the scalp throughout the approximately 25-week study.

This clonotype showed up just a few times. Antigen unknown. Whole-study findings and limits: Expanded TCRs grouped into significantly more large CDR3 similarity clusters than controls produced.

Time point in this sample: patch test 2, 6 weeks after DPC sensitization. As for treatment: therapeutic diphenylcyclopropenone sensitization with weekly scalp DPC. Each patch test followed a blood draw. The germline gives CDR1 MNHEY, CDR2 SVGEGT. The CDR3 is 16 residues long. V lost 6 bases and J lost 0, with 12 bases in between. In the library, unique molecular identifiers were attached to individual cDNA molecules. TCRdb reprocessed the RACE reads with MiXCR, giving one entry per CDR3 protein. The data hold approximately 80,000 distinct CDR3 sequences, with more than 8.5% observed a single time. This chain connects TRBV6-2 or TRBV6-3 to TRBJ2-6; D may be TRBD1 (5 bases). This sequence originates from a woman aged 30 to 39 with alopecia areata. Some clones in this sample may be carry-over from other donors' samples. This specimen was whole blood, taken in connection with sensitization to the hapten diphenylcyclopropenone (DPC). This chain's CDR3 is CASSLDSYSGANVLTF. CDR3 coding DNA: TGTGCCAGCAGCTTAGACAGTTACTCTGGGGCCAACGTCCTGACTTTC.